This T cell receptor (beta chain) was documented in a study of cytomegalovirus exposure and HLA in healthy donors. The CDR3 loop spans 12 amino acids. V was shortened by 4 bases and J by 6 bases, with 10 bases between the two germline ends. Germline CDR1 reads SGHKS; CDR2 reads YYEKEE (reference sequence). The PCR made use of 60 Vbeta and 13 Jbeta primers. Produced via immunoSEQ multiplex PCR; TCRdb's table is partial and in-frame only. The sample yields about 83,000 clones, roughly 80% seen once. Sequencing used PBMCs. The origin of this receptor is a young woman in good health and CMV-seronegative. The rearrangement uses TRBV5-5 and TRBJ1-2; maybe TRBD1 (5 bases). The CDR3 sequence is CASSHRRDGYTF. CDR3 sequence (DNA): TGTGCCAGCAGCCACAGGAGGGATGGCTACACCTTC. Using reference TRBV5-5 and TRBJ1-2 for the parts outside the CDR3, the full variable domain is DAGVTQSPTHLIKTRGQQVTLRCSPISGHKSVSWYQQVLGQGPQFIFQYYEKEERGRGNFPDRFSARQFPNYSSELNVNALLLGDSALYLCASSHRRDGYTFGSGTRLTVV.